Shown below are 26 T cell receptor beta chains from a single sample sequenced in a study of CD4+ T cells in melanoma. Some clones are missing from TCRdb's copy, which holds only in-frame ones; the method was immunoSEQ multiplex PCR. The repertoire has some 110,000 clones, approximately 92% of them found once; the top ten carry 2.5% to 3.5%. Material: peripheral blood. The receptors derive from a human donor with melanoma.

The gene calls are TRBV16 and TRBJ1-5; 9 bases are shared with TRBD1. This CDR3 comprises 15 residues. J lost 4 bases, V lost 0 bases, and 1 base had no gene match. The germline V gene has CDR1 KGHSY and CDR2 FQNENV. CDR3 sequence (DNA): TGTGCCAGCAGCCAATCTGGACAGGGGAATCAGCCCCAGCATTTT. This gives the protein CASSQSGQGNQPQHF. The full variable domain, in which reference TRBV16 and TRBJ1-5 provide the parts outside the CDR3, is GEEVAQTPKHLVRGEGQKAKLYCAPIKGHSYVFWYQQVLKNEFKFLISFQNENVFDETGMPKERFSAKCLPNSPCSLEIQATKLEDSAVYFCASSQSGQGNQPQHFGDGTRLSIL.

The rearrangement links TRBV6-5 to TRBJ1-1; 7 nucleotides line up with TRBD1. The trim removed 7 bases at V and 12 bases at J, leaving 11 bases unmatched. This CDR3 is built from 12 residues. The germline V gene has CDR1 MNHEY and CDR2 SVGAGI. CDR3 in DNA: TGTGCCAGCATCCAGGGGGACGCCGGCCCTTTCTTT. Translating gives CASIQGDAGPFF.

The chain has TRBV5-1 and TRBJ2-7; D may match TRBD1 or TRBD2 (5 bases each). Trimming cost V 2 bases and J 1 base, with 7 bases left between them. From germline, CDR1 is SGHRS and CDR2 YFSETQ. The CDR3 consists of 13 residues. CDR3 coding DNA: TGCGCCAGCAGCTTTGGGGGTTCCTACGAGCAGTACTTC. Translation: CASSFGGSYEQYF. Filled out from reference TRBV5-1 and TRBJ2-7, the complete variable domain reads KAGVTQTPRYLIKTRGQQVTLSCSPISGHRSVSWYQQTPGQGLQFLFEYFSETQRNKGNFPGRFSGRQFSNSRSEMNVSTLELGDSALYLCASSFGGSYEQYFGPGTRLTVT.

The CDR3 DNA follows: TGTGCCAGCAGCCTACCCAATCAGCCCCAGCATTTT. It is translated as CASSLPNQPQHF. The J gene is TRBJ1-5, the V gene TRBV7-2, with unresolved D. This CDR3 is 12 amino acids long. The germline V and J ends were trimmed by 5 bases and 3 bases, with 5 bases remaining between them. CDR1 is SGHTA and CDR2 is FQGNSA in the germline V gene.

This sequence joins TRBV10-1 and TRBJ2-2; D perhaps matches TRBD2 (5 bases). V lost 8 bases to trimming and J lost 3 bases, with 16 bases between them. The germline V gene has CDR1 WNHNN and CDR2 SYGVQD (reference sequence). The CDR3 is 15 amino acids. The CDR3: CASLERDRHTGELFF. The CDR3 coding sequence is TGCGCCAGCCTCGAGAGGGATCGACACACCGGGGAGCTGTTTTTT.

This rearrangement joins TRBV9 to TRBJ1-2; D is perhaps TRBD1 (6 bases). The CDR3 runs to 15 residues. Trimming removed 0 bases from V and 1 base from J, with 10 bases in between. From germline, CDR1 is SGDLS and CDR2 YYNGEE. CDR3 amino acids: CASSVVPDSNYGYTF. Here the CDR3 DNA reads TGTGCCAGCAGCGTAGTCCCGGACAGTAACTATGGCTACACCTTC.

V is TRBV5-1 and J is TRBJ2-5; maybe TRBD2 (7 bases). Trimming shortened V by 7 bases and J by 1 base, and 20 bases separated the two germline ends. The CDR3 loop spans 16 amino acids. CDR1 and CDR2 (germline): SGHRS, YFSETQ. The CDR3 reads CASRSGGGGIQETQYF. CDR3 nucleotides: TGCGCCAGCCGATCCGGCGGGGGCGGAATCCAAGAGACCCAGTACTTC.

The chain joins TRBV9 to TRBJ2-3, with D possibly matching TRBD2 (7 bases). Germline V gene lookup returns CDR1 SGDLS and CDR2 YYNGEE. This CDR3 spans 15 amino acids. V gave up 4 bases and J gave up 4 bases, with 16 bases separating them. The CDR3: CASSLRGGGSDTQYF. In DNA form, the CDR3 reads TGTGCCAGCAGCCTAAGAGGGGGAGGGTCAGATACGCAGTATTTT.

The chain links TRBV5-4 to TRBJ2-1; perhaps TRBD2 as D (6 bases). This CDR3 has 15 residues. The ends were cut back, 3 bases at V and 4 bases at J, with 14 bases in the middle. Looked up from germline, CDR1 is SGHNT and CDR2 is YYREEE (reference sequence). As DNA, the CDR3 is TGTGCCAGCAGCTACAGAGGTAGCGGTTACAATGAGCAGTTCTTC. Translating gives CASSYRGSGYNEQFF. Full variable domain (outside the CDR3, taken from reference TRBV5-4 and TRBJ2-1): ETGVTQSPTHLIKTRGQQVTLRCSSQSGHNTVSWYQQALGQGPQFIFQYYREEENGRGNFPPRFSGLQFPNYSSELNVNALELDDSALYLCASSYRGSGYNEQFFGPGTRLTVL.

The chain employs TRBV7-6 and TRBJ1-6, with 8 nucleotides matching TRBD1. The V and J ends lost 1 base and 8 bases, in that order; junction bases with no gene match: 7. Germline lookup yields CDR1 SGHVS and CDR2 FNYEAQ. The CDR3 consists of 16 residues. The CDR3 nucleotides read TGTGCCAGCAGCTTAGGGACAGGGTTTGGGTATTCACCCCTCCACTTT. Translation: CASSLGTGFGYSPLHF.

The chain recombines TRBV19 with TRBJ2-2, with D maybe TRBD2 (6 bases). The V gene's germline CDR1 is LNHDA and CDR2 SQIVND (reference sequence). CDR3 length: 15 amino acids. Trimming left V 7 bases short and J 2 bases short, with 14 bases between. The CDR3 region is CASKEGRRNTGELFF. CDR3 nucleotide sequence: TGTGCCAGTAAGGAGGGGCGCAGAAACACCGGGGAGCTGTTTTTT.

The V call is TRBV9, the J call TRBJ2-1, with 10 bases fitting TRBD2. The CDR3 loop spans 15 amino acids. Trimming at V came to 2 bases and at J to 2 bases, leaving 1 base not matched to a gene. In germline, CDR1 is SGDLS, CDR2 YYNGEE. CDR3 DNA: TGTGCCAGCAGCGTTAGCGGGGGGACCTACAATGAGCAGTTCTTC. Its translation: CASSVSGGTYNEQFF.

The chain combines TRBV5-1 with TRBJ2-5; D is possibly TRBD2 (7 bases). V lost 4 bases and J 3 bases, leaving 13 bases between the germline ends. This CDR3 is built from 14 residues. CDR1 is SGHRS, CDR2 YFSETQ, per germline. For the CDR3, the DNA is TGCGCCAGCAGCCTGGGGGGGCCGGAAGAGACCCAGTACTTC. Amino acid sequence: CASSLGGPEETQYF. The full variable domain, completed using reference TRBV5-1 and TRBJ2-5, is KAGVTQTPRYLIKTRGQQVTLSCSPISGHRSVSWYQQTPGQGLQFLFEYFSETQRNKGNFPGRFSGRQFSNSRSEMNVSTLELGDSALYLCASSLGGPEETQYFGPGTRLLVL.

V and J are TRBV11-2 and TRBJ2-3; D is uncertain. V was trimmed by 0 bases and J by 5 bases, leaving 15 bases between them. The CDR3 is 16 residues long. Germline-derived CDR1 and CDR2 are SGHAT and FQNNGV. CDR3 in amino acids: CASSLELSLWLDTQYF. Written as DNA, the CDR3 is TGTGCCAGCAGCTTAGAACTCTCCTTATGGTTAGATACGCAGTATTTT.

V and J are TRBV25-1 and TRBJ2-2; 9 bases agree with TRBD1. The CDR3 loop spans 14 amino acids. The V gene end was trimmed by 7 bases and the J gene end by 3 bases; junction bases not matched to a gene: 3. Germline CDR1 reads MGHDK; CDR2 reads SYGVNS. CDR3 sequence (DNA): TGTGCCAGCACCCGACAGGGGGACACCGGGGAGCTGTTTTTT. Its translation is CASTRQGDTGELFF.

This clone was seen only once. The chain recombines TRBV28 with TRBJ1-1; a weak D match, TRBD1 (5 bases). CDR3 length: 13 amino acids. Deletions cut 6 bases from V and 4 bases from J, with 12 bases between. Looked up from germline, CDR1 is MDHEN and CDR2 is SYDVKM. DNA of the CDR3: TGTGCCAGCAGCCCCGGGGACGGCACTGAAGCTTTCTTT. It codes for CASSPGDGTEAFF. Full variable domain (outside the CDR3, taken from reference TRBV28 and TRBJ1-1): DVKVTQSSRYLVKRTGEKVFLECVQDMDHENMFWYRQDPGLGLRLIYFSYDVKMKEKGDIPEGYSVSREKKERFSLILESASTNQTSMYLCASSPGDGTEAFFGQGTRLTVV.

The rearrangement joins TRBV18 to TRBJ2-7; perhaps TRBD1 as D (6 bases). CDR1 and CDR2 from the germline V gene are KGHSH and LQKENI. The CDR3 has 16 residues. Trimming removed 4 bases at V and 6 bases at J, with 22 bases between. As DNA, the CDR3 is TGTGCCAGCTCACTAAGGCAGGCACAGGGCCCCGCCGAGCAGTACTTC. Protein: CASSLRQAQGPAEQYF.

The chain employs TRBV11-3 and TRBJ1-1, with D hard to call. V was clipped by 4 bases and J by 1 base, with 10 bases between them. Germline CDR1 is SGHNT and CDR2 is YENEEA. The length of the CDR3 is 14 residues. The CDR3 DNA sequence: TGTGCCAGCAGCTACCGGTCCGGGAACACTGAAGCTTTCTTT. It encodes CASSYRSGNTEAFF.

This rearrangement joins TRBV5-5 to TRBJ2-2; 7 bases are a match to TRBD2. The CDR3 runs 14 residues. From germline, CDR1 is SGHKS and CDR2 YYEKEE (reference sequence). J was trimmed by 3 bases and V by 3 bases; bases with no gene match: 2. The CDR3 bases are TGTGCCAGCAGCTCCCGGGGGGACACCGGGGAGCTGTTTTTT. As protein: CASSSRGDTGELFF.

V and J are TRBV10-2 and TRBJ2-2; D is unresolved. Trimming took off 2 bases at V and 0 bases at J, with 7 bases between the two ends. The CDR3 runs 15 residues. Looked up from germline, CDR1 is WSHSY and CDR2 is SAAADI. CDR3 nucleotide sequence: TGCGCCAGCAGTGAGAGGATTTCGAACACCGGGGAGCTGTTTTTT. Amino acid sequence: CASSERISNTGELFF.

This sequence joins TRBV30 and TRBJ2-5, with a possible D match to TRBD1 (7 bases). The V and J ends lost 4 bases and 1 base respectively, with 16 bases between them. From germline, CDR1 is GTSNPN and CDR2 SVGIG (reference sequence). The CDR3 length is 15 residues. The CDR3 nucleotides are TGTGCCTGGACTCCCCTTCAGGGGGGCCAAGAGACCCAGTACTTC. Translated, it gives CAWTPLQGGQETQYF. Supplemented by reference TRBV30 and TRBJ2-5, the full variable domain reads SQTIHQWPATLVQPVGSPLSLECTVEGTSNPNLYWYRQAAGRGLQLLFYSVGIGQISSEVPQNLSASRPQDRQFILSSKKLLLSDSGFYLCAWTPLQGGQETQYFGPGTRLLVL.

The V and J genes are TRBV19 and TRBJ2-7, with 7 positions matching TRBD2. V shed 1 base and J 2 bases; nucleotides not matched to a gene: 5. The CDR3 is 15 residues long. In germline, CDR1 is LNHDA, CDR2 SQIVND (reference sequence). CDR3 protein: CASSIALAEAYEQYF. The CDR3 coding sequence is TGTGCCAGTAGTATAGCGCTAGCGGAGGCCTACGAGCAGTACTTC.

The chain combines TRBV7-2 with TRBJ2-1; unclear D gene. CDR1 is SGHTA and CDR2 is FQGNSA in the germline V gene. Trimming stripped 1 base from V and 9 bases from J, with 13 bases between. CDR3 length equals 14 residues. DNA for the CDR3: TGTGCCAGCAGCTTAGGGTTGGGTAGCACTGAGCAGTTCTTC. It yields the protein CASSLGLGSTEQFF.

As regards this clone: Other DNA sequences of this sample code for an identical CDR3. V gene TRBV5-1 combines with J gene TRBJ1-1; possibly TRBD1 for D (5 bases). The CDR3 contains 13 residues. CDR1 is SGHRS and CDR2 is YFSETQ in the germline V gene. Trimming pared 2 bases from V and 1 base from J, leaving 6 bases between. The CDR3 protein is CASSFGANTEAFF. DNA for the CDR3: TGCGCCAGCAGCTTCGGGGCGAACACTGAAGCTTTCTTT.

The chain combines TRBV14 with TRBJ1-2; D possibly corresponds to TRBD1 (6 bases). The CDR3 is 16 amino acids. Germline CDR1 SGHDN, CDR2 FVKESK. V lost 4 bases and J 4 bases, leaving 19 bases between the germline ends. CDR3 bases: TGTGCCAGCAGCCTGCGGCTTTCAGGGGTTGGCTATGGCTACACCTTC. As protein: CASSLRLSGVGYGYTF.

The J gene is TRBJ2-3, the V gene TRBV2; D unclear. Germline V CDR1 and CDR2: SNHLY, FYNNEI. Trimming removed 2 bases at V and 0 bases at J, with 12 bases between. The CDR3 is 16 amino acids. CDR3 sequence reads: CASSEFRSASTDTQYF. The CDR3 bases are TGTGCCAGCAGTGAATTTAGGAGCGCTAGCACAGATACGCAGTATTTT.